Listed below are T cell receptor beta chains from one sample, sequenced in a study of Ad26.COV2.S vaccination and SARS-CoV-2 variants. Libraries were prepared by immunoSEQ multiplex PCR; TCRdb keeps only in-frame clonotypes and omits some of them. The table includes 350,000 to 500,000 clones, approximately 88% detected once. The sample was peripheral blood, taken in a trial of Ad26.COV2.S vaccine versus placebo. Receptors originate from a person between 18 and 59 years old who received the Ad26.COV2.S COVID-19 vaccine or a placebo. Both conserved end residues are part of each CDR3. The D gene is left open where the match is weak. For some rows the clone size is stated as once, few or many, or as a class when expanded; others skip it.

DNA: TGTGCTAGCAGCGAAGGGACAGGTGGAGGCTACGAGCAGTACTTC; CDR3: CASSEGTGGGYEQYF; size: -; length: 15; J: TRBJ2-7; D: TRBD1; V: TRBV7-7
DNA: TGTGCCAGCAGCTTAGGCGGGGGGGAAACCTACGAGCAGTACTTC; CDR3: CASSLGGGETYEQYF; size: -; length: 15; J: TRBJ2-7; D: TRBD2; V: TRBV7-2
DNA: TGTGCCAGCAGTTTGGGGGGCCGCAATCAGCCCCAGCATTTT; CDR3: CASSLGGRNQPQHF; size: -; length: 14; J: TRBJ1-5; D: -; V: TRBV28
DNA: TGTGCCAGCAGTTCGGCGGTCTCAGGGGGAGAGCTGTTTTTT; CDR3: CASSSAVSGGELFF; size: once; length: 14; J: TRBJ2-2; D: TRBD1; V: TRBV27
DNA: TGTGCCAGCTCACCACCTGGGGCCAACGTCCTGACTTTC; CDR3: CASSPPGANVLTF; size: once; length: 13; J: TRBJ2-6; D: -; V: TRBV18
DNA: TGTGCCAGCAGCTTAAGGGGGTCTGAAGCTTTCTTT; CDR3: CASSLRGSEAFF; size: -; length: 12; J: TRBJ1-1; D: -; V: TRBV7-2
DNA: TGTGCCAGCACCCCTAGCACAGATACGCAGTATTTT; CDR3: CASTPSTDTQYF; size: -; length: 12; J: TRBJ2-3; D: -; V: TRBV12-3/TRBV12-4
DNA: TGTGCCAGCAGCCACAAGGCAGGCTCCTACGAGCAGTACTTC; CDR3: CASSHKAGSYEQYF; size: -; length: 14; J: TRBJ2-7; D: -; V: TRBV3-1/TRBV3-2
DNA: TGTGCCAGCAGAAATCTCCAGGGGGCGGTCACAGATACGCAGTATTTT; CDR3: CASRNLQGAVTDTQYF; size: -; length: 16; J: TRBJ2-3; D: TRBD1; V: TRBV27
DNA: TGTGCCAGCCAAGGGTTGCTGGCTCCGATGGAGCAGTTCTTC; CDR3: CASQGLLAPMEQFF; size: -; length: 14; J: TRBJ2-1; D: -; V: TRBV27
DNA: TGTGCCAGCAGTATAGGAGCCTACACCGGGGAGCTGTTTTTT; CDR3: CASSIGAYTGELFF; size: -; length: 14; J: TRBJ2-2; D: -; V: TRBV6-2/TRBV6-3
DNA: TGTGCCAGCGGGTCGGGACAGGACTTTTATGGCTACACCTTC; CDR3: CASGSGQDFYGYTF; size: -; length: 14; J: TRBJ1-2; D: TRBD1; V: TRBV5-4
DNA: TGTGCTAGTGGTTTGGGTGACAGGAACACTGAAGCTTTCTTT; CDR3: CASGLGDRNTEAFF; size: -; length: 14; J: TRBJ1-1; D: -; V: TRBV12-5
DNA: TGTGCCAGCACCCGGGAGGGCAGTCCACAACTGTTTTTT; CDR3: CASTREGSPQLFF; size: -; length: 13; J: TRBJ1-4; D: -; V: TRBV5-6
DNA: TGTGCCAGCAGTTGGCAGGGGCCCACCGGGGAGCTGTTTTTT; CDR3: CASSWQGPTGELFF; size: -; length: 14; J: TRBJ2-2; D: -; V: TRBV6-2/TRBV6-3
DNA: TGCGCCAGCAGCTTGGGCGGCGGGGGGGCATACGAGCAGTACTTC; CDR3: CASSLGGGGAYEQYF; size: -; length: 15; J: TRBJ2-7; D: TRBD2; V: TRBV5-1
DNA: TGCGCCAGCAGCTTCCGGGACGCCGGTTCACCCCTCCACTTT; CDR3: CASSFRDAGSPLHF; size: -; length: 14; J: TRBJ1-6; D: -; V: TRBV5-1
DNA: TGCAGCGTTGGGGCAGAAGATCAGCCCCAGCATTTT; CDR3: CSVGAEDQPQHF; size: -; length: 12; J: TRBJ1-5; D: -; V: TRBV29-1
DNA: TGCGCCAGCAGCCGGGGGAGGGTTCGCACTGAAGCTTTCTTT; CDR3: CASSRGRVRTEAFF; size: once; length: 14; J: TRBJ1-1; D: -; V: TRBV4-1
DNA: TGTGCCAGCAGCGAGACTGGACAAGGGACCTACGAGCAGTACTTC; CDR3: CASSETGQGTYEQYF; size: -; length: 15; J: TRBJ2-7; D: -; V: TRBV9
DNA: TGTGCCTGGAGTGGGGGGGTGAAGCCCCAGCATTTT; CDR3: CAWSGGVKPQHF; size: -; length: 12; J: TRBJ1-5; D: -; V: TRBV30
DNA: TGCGCCAGCAGTGAGTCCCCCACCCTCGGGACAGCCAACAATGAGCAGTTCTTC; CDR3: CASSESPTLGTANNEQFF; size: -; length: 18; J: TRBJ2-1; D: TRBD1; V: TRBV10-1
DNA: TGTGCCAGTAAACCGGGACAGGGGTTCGGCGGGGAGCTGTTTTTT; CDR3: CASKPGQGFGGELFF; size: -; length: 15; J: TRBJ2-2; D: TRBD1; V: TRBV19
DNA: TGTGCCAGCAGCAGACATGATTACGAGCAGTACTTC; CDR3: CASSRHDYEQYF; size: -; length: 12; J: TRBJ2-7; D: -; V: TRBV7-9
DNA: TGTGCCAGCAGCTTAGACAGGGGCGAATACAATGAGCAGTTCTTC; CDR3: CASSLDRGEYNEQFF; size: -; length: 15; J: TRBJ2-1; D: TRBD1; V: TRBV7-2
DNA: TGTGCCAGCAGAGGACAGGGGAATGGGGCCAACGTCCTGACTTTC; CDR3: CASRGQGNGANVLTF; size: -; length: 15; J: TRBJ2-6; D: TRBD1; V: TRBV6-5
DNA: TGTGCCAGCAGCTTGGTAGGGCCAGGGGGAGCCTACGAGCAGTACTTC; CDR3: CASSLVGPGGAYEQYF; size: -; length: 16; J: TRBJ2-7; D: TRBD1; V: TRBV5-6
DNA: TGTGCCAGTAGTATTAGGTGGGAGAGCCTAAATTCACCCCTCCACTTT; CDR3: CASSIRWESLNSPLHF; size: -; length: 16; J: TRBJ1-6; D: -; V: TRBV19
DNA: TGTGCCAGCAGCGGACCATTAAATCAGCCCCAGCATTTT; CDR3: CASSGPLNQPQHF; size: -; length: 13; J: TRBJ1-5; D: -; V: TRBV6-2/TRBV6-3
DNA: TGTGCCAGCAAGGAAATCACAGATACGCAGTATTTT; CDR3: CASKEITDTQYF; size: -; length: 12; J: TRBJ2-3; D: -; V: TRBV2
DNA: TGTGCCAGCAGCTCCGGACAGGTACATCAGCCCCAGCATTTT; CDR3: CASSSGQVHQPQHF; size: -; length: 14; J: TRBJ1-5; D: TRBD1; V: TRBV7-2
DNA: TGTGCCAGCAGCCCTCTAGCGGGGAGACAAGAGACCCAGTACTTC; CDR3: CASSPLAGRQETQYF; size: -; length: 15; J: TRBJ2-5; D: TRBD2; V: TRBV3-1/TRBV3-2
DNA: TGCGCCAGCAGCCAAGTCGGAGGACAGCAAGAGACCCAGTACTTC; CDR3: CASSQVGGQQETQYF; size: -; length: 15; J: TRBJ2-5; D: -; V: TRBV4-1
DNA: TGTGCCAGCAGTTTTTATGCGGGCCGTACCGGGGAGCTGTTTTTT; CDR3: CASSFYAGRTGELFF; size: -; length: 15; J: TRBJ2-2; D: -; V: TRBV27
DNA: TGTGCCAGCAGTCGCGGGCAGTCGGGGGACTATGGCTACACCTTC; CDR3: CASSRGQSGDYGYTF; size: -; length: 15; J: TRBJ1-2; D: -; V: TRBV6-5
DNA: TGTGCCAGCAGCCTTAGGGGGGATTTTGGCTACACCTTC; CDR3: CASSLRGDFGYTF; size: -; length: 13; J: TRBJ1-2; D: -; V: TRBV12-3/TRBV12-4
DNA: TGCGCCAGCAGTGAGTCCGGGGCTTTTAACTATGGCTACACCTTC; CDR3: CASSESGAFNYGYTF; size: -; length: 15; J: TRBJ1-2; D: -; V: TRBV10-2
DNA: TGTGCCAGCAGTGAATCGCAGGTTTCACCCCTCCACTTT; CDR3: CASSESQVSPLHF; size: -; length: 13; J: TRBJ1-6; D: -; V: TRBV7-3
DNA: TGTGCCAGCAGCAAGAAACAAGAGACCCAGTACTTC; CDR3: CASSKKQETQYF; size: -; length: 12; J: TRBJ2-5; D: -; V: TRBV21-1
DNA: TGTGCCAGCAGTTCCCTCACAGGGTATAATTCACCCCTCCACTTT; CDR3: CASSSLTGYNSPLHF; size: -; length: 15; J: TRBJ1-6; D: -; V: TRBV28
DNA: TGCGCCAGCAGCCAAGTGGGACAGTACAATGAGCAGTTCTTC; CDR3: CASSQVGQYNEQFF; size: -; length: 14; J: TRBJ2-1; D: TRBD1; V: TRBV4-1
DNA: TGCGCCAGCAGCCAAGATCGTCCGCGGGGGGCCCGGGGTGAGCAGTTCTTC; CDR3: CASSQDRPRGARGEQFF; size: -; length: 17; J: TRBJ2-1; D: TRBD2; V: TRBV4-3
DNA: TGTGCCAGCAGCCTCCGCGCCGGGGACATTCAGTACTTC; CDR3: CASSLRAGDIQYF; size: -; length: 13; J: TRBJ2-4; D: -; V: TRBV9
DNA: TGTGCCAGCAGCTTAGATGGGACAGGGGGTAGGGGCTACACCTTC; CDR3: CASSLDGTGGRGYTF; size: -; length: 15; J: TRBJ1-2; D: TRBD1; V: TRBV7-2
DNA: TGTGCCAGCAGCACAACTACAACAGGGTTTTCTACCTACGAGCAGTACTTC; CDR3: CASSTTTTGFSTYEQYF; size: -; length: 17; J: TRBJ2-7; D: -; V: TRBV7-9
DNA: TGTGCCAGCAGCCAAGCATTCGGGGTTGGAGACGAGCAGTACTTC; CDR3: CASSQAFGVGDEQYF; size: -; length: 15; J: TRBJ2-7; D: -; V: TRBV14
DNA: TGTGCCAGCAGCCAGAGTTGGGCTGAAGCTTTCTTT; CDR3: CASSQSWAEAFF; size: -; length: 12; J: TRBJ1-1; D: -; V: TRBV3-1/TRBV3-2
DNA: TGTGCCAGCAGCATTAATAGCTATGGCTACACCTTC; CDR3: CASSINSYGYTF; size: -; length: 12; J: TRBJ1-2; D: -; V: TRBV7-9
DNA: TGTGCCAGCAGTCCCTTACCGGGACAGGGGGCATCAAATGAGCAGTTCTTC; CDR3: CASSPLPGQGASNEQFF; size: -; length: 17; J: TRBJ2-1; D: TRBD1; V: TRBV27
DNA: TGTGCCAGCAGCTTACTCGGGACCCACTACGAGCAGTACTTC; CDR3: CASSLLGTHYEQYF; size: -; length: 14; J: TRBJ2-7; D: -; V: TRBV7-8
DNA: TGTGCCAGCTCACTTAGCGGGGATCAACAGCCCCAGCATTTT; CDR3: CASSLSGDQQPQHF; size: -; length: 14; J: TRBJ1-5; D: -; V: TRBV18
DNA: TGTGCCACCAGTGACCCTCGGAGGGGAGTAAACACCGGGGAGCTGTTTTTT; CDR3: CATSDPRRGVNTGELFF; size: -; length: 17; J: TRBJ2-2; D: -; V: TRBV24-1
DNA: TGTGCCAGCAGTGCGGGGGCTACGCAGTATTTT; CDR3: CASSAGATQYF; size: -; length: 11; J: TRBJ2-3; D: -; V: TRBV27
DNA: TGTGCCAGCAGCCAGGGGACGACCTACGAGCAGTACTTC; CDR3: CASSQGTTYEQYF; size: -; length: 13; J: TRBJ2-7; D: -; V: TRBV27